The subject of this entry is one T cell receptor beta chain. Its antigen is still unknown. Investigators isolated RNA and reverse transcribed it into cDNA to act as the sequencing template. The assay was immunoSEQ multiplex PCR, and TCRdb's table has in-frame clones only and misses some. Among 140,000 to 150,000 clones listed, around 60% were seen once. Peripheral blood samples and lesional scalp punch biopsies were obtained from alopecia areata patients. CD4+ and CD8+ T cells were sorted from PBMCs stained for CD3, CD4 and CD8. This specimen belongs to a study of CD8+ T cells in alopecia areata. Study findings and constraints: Especially in alopecia totalis/universalis, lesional scalp showed greater clonality than normal scalp did.

The clonotype was recovered from a human donor with alopecia areata. The source material was CD4+ T cells sorted from blood, sampled at week 0.

The CDR3 is CASSSDSWGTVAFF. The CDR3 coding sequence is TGTGCCAGCAGCTCAGACAGTTGGGGGACGGTAGCTTTCTTT. The rearrangement uses TRBV7-2 and TRBJ1-1; maybe TRBD1 (5 bases). CDR3 length: 14 residues. Trimming removed 4 bases at V and 10 bases at J, with 19 bases between. Germline lookup yields CDR1 SGHTA and CDR2 FQGNSA.